This T cell receptor (beta chain) was observed in a study of T-cell memory formation after mild COVID-19. Findings of the study overall: Day 15 to 85 contractors were CD4/CD8 balanced; later expanders leaned CD4+.

A single record per CDR3 protein comes from TCRdb applying MiXCR to the 5' RACE reads. The table includes roughly 310,000 distinct CDR3 sequences, more than 15% detected once. At least ten counts were recorded for this clonotype. Its antigen is as yet unknown. The germline V and J ends were trimmed by 6 bases and 0 bases, with 12 bases remaining between them. Germline V gives CDR1 DFQATT, CDR2 SNEGSKA (reference sequence). CDR3 length: 13 amino acids. The sequence derives from a man younger than 30 who had mild COVID-19 (a few samples of this study predate the infection). Cell type and time point are not known. V gene TRBV20-1 combines with J gene TRBJ2-7; D gene unclear. The sample was PBMCs or a T cell subset sorted from them (not recorded which). This chain's CDR3 is CSAPSLGSYEQYF. In nucleotides, the CDR3 is TGCAGTGCCCCGTCCCTTGGCTCCTACGAGCAGTACTTC.